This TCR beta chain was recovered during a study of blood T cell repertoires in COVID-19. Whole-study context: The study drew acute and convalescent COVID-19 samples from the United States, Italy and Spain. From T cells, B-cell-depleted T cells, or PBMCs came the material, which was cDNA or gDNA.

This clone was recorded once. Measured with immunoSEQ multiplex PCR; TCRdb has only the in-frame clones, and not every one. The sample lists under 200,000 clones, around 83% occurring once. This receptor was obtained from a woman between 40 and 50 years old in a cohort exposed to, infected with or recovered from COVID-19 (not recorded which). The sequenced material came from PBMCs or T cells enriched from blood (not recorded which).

The CDR3 reads CASSETGWYEQYF. CDR3 sequence (DNA): TGCGCCAGCAGTGAGACAGGGTGGTACGAGCAGTACTTC. The chain links TRBV10-2 to TRBJ2-7; the D gene is possibly TRBD1 (6 bases). The CDR3 spans 13 residues. V was pared by 2 bases and J by 4 bases, with 9 bases between. Germline CDR1 and CDR2: WSHSY and SAAADI.